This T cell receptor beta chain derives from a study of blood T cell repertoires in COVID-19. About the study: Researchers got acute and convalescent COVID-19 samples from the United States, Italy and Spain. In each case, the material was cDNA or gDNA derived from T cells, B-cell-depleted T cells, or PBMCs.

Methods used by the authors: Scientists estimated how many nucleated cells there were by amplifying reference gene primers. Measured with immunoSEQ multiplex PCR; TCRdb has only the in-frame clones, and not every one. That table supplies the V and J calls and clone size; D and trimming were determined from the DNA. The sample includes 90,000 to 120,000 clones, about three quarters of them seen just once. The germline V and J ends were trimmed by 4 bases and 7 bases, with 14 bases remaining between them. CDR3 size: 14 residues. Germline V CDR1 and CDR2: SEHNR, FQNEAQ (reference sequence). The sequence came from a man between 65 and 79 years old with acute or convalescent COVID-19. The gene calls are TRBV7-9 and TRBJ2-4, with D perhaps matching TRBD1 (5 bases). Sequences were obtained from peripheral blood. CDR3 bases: TGTGCCAGCAGCTCCCGACAGACCCCTAACATTCAGTACTTC. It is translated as CASSSRQTPNIQYF.